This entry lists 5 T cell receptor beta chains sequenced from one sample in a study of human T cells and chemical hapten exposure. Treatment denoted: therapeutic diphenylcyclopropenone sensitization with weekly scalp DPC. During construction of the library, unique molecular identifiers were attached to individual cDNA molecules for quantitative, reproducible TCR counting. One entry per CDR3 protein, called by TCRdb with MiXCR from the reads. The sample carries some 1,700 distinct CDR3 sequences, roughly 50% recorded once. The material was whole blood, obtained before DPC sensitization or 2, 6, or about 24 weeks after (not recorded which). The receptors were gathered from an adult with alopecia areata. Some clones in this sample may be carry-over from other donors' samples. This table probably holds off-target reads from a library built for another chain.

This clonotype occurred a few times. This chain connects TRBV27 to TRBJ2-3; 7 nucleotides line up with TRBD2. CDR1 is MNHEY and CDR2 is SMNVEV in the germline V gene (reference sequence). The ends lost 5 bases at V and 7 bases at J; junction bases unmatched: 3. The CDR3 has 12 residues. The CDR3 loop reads CASSVAGHTQYF. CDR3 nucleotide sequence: TGTGCCAGCAGTGTAGCGGGTCATACGCAGTATTTT.

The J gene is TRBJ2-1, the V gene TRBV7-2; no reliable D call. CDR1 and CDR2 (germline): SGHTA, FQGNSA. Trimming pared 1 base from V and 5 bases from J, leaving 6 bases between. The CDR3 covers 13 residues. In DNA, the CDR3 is TGTGCCAGCAGCTTAGGACTTAACAATGAGCAGTTCTTC. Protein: CASSLGLNNEQFF.

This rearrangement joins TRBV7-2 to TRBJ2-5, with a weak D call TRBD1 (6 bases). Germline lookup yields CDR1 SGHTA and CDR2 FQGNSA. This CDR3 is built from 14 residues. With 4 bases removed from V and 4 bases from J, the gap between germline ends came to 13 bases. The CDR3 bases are TGTGCCAGCAGCTCCTACAGGGTCGGAGAGACCCAGTACTTC. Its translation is CASSSYRVGETQYF.

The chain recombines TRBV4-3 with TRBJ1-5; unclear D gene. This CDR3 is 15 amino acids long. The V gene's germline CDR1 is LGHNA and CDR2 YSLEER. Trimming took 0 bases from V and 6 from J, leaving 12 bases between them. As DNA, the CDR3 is TGCGCCAGCAGCCAAGATCCGGCAGCTGGTCAGCCCCAGCATTTT. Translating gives CASSQDPAAGQPQHF.

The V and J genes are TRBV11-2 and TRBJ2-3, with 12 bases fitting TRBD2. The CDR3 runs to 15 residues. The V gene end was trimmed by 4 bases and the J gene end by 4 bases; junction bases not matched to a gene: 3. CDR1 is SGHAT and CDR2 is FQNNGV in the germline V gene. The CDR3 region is CASSSLAGGSDTQYF. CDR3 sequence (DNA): TGTGCCAGCAGCTCGCTAGCGGGGGGGTCAGATACGCAGTATTTT.